This entry features one T cell receptor (beta chain) sequence. Its antigen is not yet known. The conserved closing phenylalanine or tryptophan is absent in this CDR3, likely reflecting a read error. With termini counted, the CDR3 has 14 amino acids. Here the CDR3 DNA is all that survives: 42 bases in frame from base 1. CDR1 and CDR2 are read off the germline V gene as SGHAT and FQNNGV. This sample is drawn from a study of tumor-infiltrating lymphocytes in primary liver carcinoma (dated by TCRdb to between 2016 and 2019). Describing the broader study: Between late 2015 and early 2016, about 5 patients in China with histopathologically diagnosed primary liver carcinoma had their tumors surgically resected. Tumors of the five patients were stage T1-T3 N0M0 with maximum diameters of roughly 4 to 10 cm. A total of approximately 35 specimens from 5 patients underwent TCRbeta repertoire sequencing, comprising approximately 25 tumor regions, 5 adjacent noncancerous liver tissues and 5 peripheral blood samples. Hepatocellular carcinoma (four) or combined HCC and intrahepatic cholangiocarcinoma (one) was present in the five patients, who were three men and two women aged 30 to 69 years. Roughly 3.5 to 7.13 million productive TCRbeta reads were obtained per sample, and no significant difference in read depth was found between tissue types. High reproducibility was observed for the technical replicate repertoires, with mean shared-clone rates about 0.92 and correlation coefficients above 0.95. Across five regions of each liver tumor, along with adjacent normal tissue and blood, the study brought together TCRbeta repertoire sequencing, expression microarrays and whole-exome sequencing.

Starting from 500 to 650 ng total RNA, TCRbeta-specific cDNA was produced by reverse transcription with a constant-region primer and ProtoScript II reverse transcriptase. Construction of the TCRbeta libraries relied on three nested rounds of multiplex PCR, following a slightly modified ARM-PCR procedure. Each of the first two PCR rounds ran for around 10 cycles using multiplex TRBV1-TRBV30 forward primers together with a Cbeta reverse primer. Sample barcodes and Illumina adapters were added in a final 25-cycle PCR with Deep VentR polymerase. Before sequencing, amplicons of 200-500 bp were purified from gel using a QIAquick gel extraction kit. An Illumina HiSeq 2500 was used to sequence the TCRbeta amplicons, generating 250-bp paired-end reads. Regarding the original processing steps: Reads were quality-trimmed with Trimmomatic v0.33, and paired reads were merged with FLASH v1.2.11 to recover full CDR3 sequences. V, D and J germline segments were assigned to the rearranged TCRbeta sequences using MiGEC v1.2.1b. Clonotype statistics and Shannon-Wiener diversity indices were calculated with VDJtools v1.0.0. Except for diversity analysis, only each sample's 250 most abundant clonotypes were used in subsequent analyses to reduce sampling bias. TCRdb trimmed the raw reads at Q25, called clones with MiXCR and kept productive beta chains. Duplicate CDR3 protein sequences are folded into a single record with the most common DNA and genes. TCRdb, not the original authors, processed these V and J calls. This sample is represented by about 200,000 distinct CDR3 sequences; 65% of them were singletons. Under 7.5% of the sample is held by the ten biggest clonotypes.

The paper as a whole reports these results and caveats: With just 4 to 6 patients in the study, the authors point out that the findings should be validated in a larger study. Bulk unsorted samples precluded comparing CD4+ and CD8+ T cell repertoires. Repertoire overlap was higher between tumor regions (mean roughly 35%) than tumor-adjacent (around 17%) or tumor-blood (approximately 14%) pairs, consistent with antigen-driven expansion. Because sequencing covered only the TCR beta chain and unpaired alpha chains were not captured, true repertoire diversity is likely underestimated. A significantly larger repertoire fraction was made up by the top 250 clones in tumors than in blood (p = 0.039).

Blood RNA was extracted from unsorted whole blood with TRIzol reagent; germline DNA came from the DNeasy Blood & Tissue kit. At the time of sampling, the patients were treatment-naive and had chronic HBV infection. Before surgery, approximately 4.3 milliliters of peripheral blood were drawn into K2EDTA tubes. Sequencing was performed on peripheral blood. The TCR was taken from a woman aged 60-70 years with primary liver carcinoma and hepatitis B virus infection. The rearrangement joined TRBV11-2 to TRBJ1-2, with the D gene not clear enough to name. The DNA sequence reads TGTGCCAGCAGCTTGGAGAACCCCTACTATGACTACACCTTA. It encodes CASSLENPYYDYTL.